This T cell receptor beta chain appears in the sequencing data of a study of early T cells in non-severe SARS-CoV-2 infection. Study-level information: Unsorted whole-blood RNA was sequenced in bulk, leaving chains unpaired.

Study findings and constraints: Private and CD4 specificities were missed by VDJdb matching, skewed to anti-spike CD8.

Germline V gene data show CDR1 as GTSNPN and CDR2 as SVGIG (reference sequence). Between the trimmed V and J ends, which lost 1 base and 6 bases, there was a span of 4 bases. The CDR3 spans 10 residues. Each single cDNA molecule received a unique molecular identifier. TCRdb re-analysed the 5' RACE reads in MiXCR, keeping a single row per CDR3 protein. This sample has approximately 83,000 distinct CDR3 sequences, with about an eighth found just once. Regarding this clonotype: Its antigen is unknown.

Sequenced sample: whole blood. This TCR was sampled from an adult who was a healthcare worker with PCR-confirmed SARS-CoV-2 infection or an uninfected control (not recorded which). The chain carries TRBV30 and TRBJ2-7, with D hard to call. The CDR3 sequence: CAWSASEQYF. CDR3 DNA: TGTGCCTGGAGTGCTAGCGAGCAGTACTTC.